A selection of T cell receptor beta chains follows, all from one sample in a study of Ad26.COV2.S vaccination and SARS-CoV-2 variants. Assay used: immunoSEQ multiplex PCR; TCRdb lists only in-frame clones, some missing. This sample yields hundreds of thousands of clones, of which around 90% are seen a single time; over 1.3% belongs to the top ten. This sample comprised peripheral blood, obtained in a trial of Ad26.COV2.S vaccine versus placebo. The receptors originated from a person between 18 and 59 years old who received the Ad26.COV2.S COVID-19 vaccine or a placebo. CDR3s include the opening cysteine and the closing phenylalanine or tryptophan. Each record gives: J gene, D gene, clone size, V gene, CDR3 protein, CDR3 DNA. A D gene is named only where the DNA matches it firmly. Not all rows give a size; the values are once, few, many and, for expanded clones, a class.

TRBJ1-2 . . TRBV3-1/TRBV3-2 CASSQEKVYSNYGYTF TGTGCCAGCAGCCAAGAAAAGGTTTACTCTAACTATGGCTACACCTTC
TRBJ2-7 TRBD1 . TRBV5-1 CASSSPEQGAYEQYF TGCGCCAGCAGCTCCCCCGAACAGGGGGCCTACGAGCAGTACTTC
TRBJ2-5 TRBD2 . TRBV3-1/TRBV3-2 CASSREGTSGRETQYF TGTGCCAGCAGCCGAGAAGGGACTAGCGGGAGAGAGACCCAGTACTTC
TRBJ1-5 . . TRBV7-9 CASSNPAESQPQHF TGTGCCAGCAGCAATCCCGCCGAAAGTCAGCCCCAGCATTTT
TRBJ2-1 TRBD2 . TRBV7-6 CASSLSLLAGQDNEQFF TGTGCCAGCAGCTTAAGCTTGCTAGCGGGGCAAGACAATGAGCAGTTCTTC
TRBJ2-5 . . TRBV19 CASSIDLEETQYF TGTGCCAGTAGTATCGACTTGGAGGAGACCCAGTACTTC
TRBJ2-1 . . TRBV19 CASSPPGPRLNEQFF TGTGCCAGTAGTCCCCCGGGCCCCAGGCTGAATGAGCAGTTCTTC
TRBJ2-7 . . TRBV10-3 CAISESNPGHHSYEQYF TGTGCCATCAGTGAGTCTAATCCGGGACATCACTCCTACGAGCAGTACTTC
TRBJ2-1 . few TRBV29-1 CSGVKPQSYNEQFF TGCAGCGGCGTAAAGCCACAATCCTACAATGAGCAGTTCTTC
TRBJ1-1 . . TRBV19 CASSSTWNTEAFF TGTGCCAGTAGTTCGACATGGAACACTGAAGCTTTCTTT
TRBJ2-7 . . TRBV30 CASRPGDRGLYEQYF TGTGCCTCGAGGCCGGGGGATCGGGGTCTCTACGAGCAGTACTTC
TRBJ2-2 . . TRBV7-3 CASSLERTGELFF TGTGCCAGCAGCTTAGAGAGAACCGGGGAGCTGTTTTTT
TRBJ1-6 . . TRBV11-3 CASSLRINSPLHF TGTGCCAGCAGCTTACGGATTAATTCACCCCTCCACTTT
TRBJ2-5 TRBD1 . TRBV5-1 CASSFGQGETQYF TGCGCCAGCAGCTTTGGACAGGGGGAGACCCAGTACTTC
TRBJ1-6 . . TRBV27 CASSFRGSSPLHF TGTGCCAGCAGTTTTAGGGGTAGTTCACCCCTCCACTTT
TRBJ2-1 TRBD2 . TRBV15 CATSRESSGSLYNEQFF TGTGCCACCAGCAGAGAATCTAGCGGGAGCCTCTACAATGAGCAGTTCTTC
TRBJ2-3 . . TRBV19 CASAGIGASTDTQYF TGTGCCAGTGCAGGGATCGGGGCTAGCACAGATACGCAGTATTTT
TRBJ1-5 TRBD1 . TRBV2 CASLSDRGTYSNQPQHF TGTGCCAGCCTTTCAGACAGGGGAACTTATAGCAATCAGCCCCAGCATTTT
TRBJ2-1 TRBD2 . TRBV24-1 CASEGSSGSVGWNEQFF TGTGCCTCTGAAGGCAGTAGCGGGAGTGTAGGATGGAATGAGCAGTTCTTC
TRBJ2-1 TRBD2 . TRBV7-2 CASSLAAGAPSYNEQFF TGTGCCAGCAGCTTAGCAGCGGGAGCACCTTCCTACAATGAGCAGTTCTTC
TRBJ2-5 TRBD2 . TRBV7-2 CASSLELAGTQETQYF TGTGCCAGCAGCTTAGAACTAGCGGGGACACAAGAGACCCAGTACTTC
TRBJ2-1 . . TRBV5-1 CASSPQGPGLSYNEQFF TGCGCCAGCAGCCCGCAAGGTCCCGGCCTATCCTACAATGAGCAGTTCTTC
TRBJ2-7 TRBD1 . TRBV6-5 CASSYSATQGYEQYF TGTGCCAGCAGTTACTCGGCGACACAGGGGTACGAGCAGTACTTC
TRBJ2-7 . . TRBV29-1 CSVGTGYEQYF TGCAGCGTTGGGACGGGCTACGAGCAGTACTTC
TRBJ2-1 TRBD2 . TRBV6-2/TRBV6-3 CASSRLTSGGLYNEQFF TGTGCCAGCAGTCGCCTGACTAGCGGGGGATTATACAATGAGCAGTTCTTC
TRBJ2-1 TRBD2 . TRBV10-1 CASRGTSGVSYNEQFF TGCGCCAGCAGGGGGACTAGCGGGGTTTCCTACAATGAGCAGTTCTTC
TRBJ2-7 . . TRBV5-1 CASSLESAGAYEQYF TGCGCCAGCAGCTTGGAATCTGCAGGAGCCTACGAGCAGTACTTC
TRBJ2-1 . . TRBV6-5 CASSYAPSYNEQFF TGTGCCAGCAGTTATGCACCGTCCTACAATGAGCAGTTCTTC
TRBJ2-7 TRBD2 . TRBV5-5 CASTPRGTSGRLGSYEQYF TGTGCCAGCACCCCCCGCGGGACTAGCGGGAGGTTAGGCTCCTACGAGCAGTACTTC
TRBJ2-7 TRBD2 . TRBV2 CASSGGLVLSYEQYF TGTGCCAGCAGTGGGGGACTAGTCCTCTCCTACGAGCAGTACTTC
TRBJ1-1 . . TRBV18 CASSPALNTEAFF TGTGCCAGCTCACCAGCTTTGAACACTGAAGCTTTCTTT
TRBJ2-7 . . TRBV6-5 CATNPWGAGEQYF TGTGCCACCAACCCTTGGGGGGCAGGGGAGCAGTACTTC
TRBJ1-6 . . TRBV7-2 CASSFRGSYNSPLHF TGTGCCAGCAGCTTCAGGGGATCCTATAATTCACCCCTCCACTTT
TRBJ1-2 . . TRBV7-7 CASSLRRRVVYGYTF TGTGCCAGCAGCTTAAGACGCAGGGTGGTCTATGGCTACACCTTC
TRBJ1-5 . . TRBV6-2/TRBV6-3 CASSYSPSTSNQPQHF TGTGCCAGCAGTTACTCTCCTTCCACTAGCAATCAGCCCCAGCATTTT
TRBJ2-7 . . TRBV16 CASSQSGTTYEQYF TGTGCCAGCAGCCAATCCGGGACCACCTACGAGCAGTACTTC
TRBJ2-3 . . TRBV4-2 CASSQADQGGTDTQYF TGTGCCAGCAGCCAAGCGGATCAGGGGGGGACAGATACGCAGTATTTT
TRBJ2-5 TRBD2 . TRBV7-3 CASSPGGGEETQYF TGTGCCAGCAGCCCCGGGGGGGGTGAAGAGACCCAGTACTTC
TRBJ2-5 . . TRBV10-1 CASSGGETQYF TGCGCCAGCAGTGGGGGGGAGACCCAGTACTTC
TRBJ2-5 TRBD1 . TRBV5-5 CASSWYRGEETQYF TGTGCCAGCAGCTGGTACAGGGGGGAAGAGACCCAGTACTTC
TRBJ1-1 . . TRBV27 CASSLSFRSEAFF TGTGCCAGCAGTTTATCGTTCCGTTCTGAAGCTTTCTTT
TRBJ2-1 . . TRBV3-1/TRBV3-2 CASSQEPGPYNEQFF TGTGCCAGCAGCCAAGAACCAGGACCCTACAATGAGCAGTTCTTC
TRBJ2-3 . once TRBV20-1 CSASRGGSTDTQYF TGCAGTGCTAGTAGAGGCGGGAGCACAGATACGCAGTATTTT
TRBJ2-1 . . TRBV6-5 CASSFRGNEQFF TGTGCCAGCAGCTTCAGGGGAAATGAGCAGTTCTTC
TRBJ2-7 TRBD2 . TRBV9 CASSVGGLAGHEQYF TGTGCCAGCAGCGTAGGAGGACTAGCGGGGCATGAGCAGTACTTC
TRBJ2-7 . . TRBV7-9 CASEGTYYEQYF TGTGCCTCCGAAGGGACATACTACGAGCAGTACTTC
TRBJ1-2 . . TRBV12-3/TRBV12-4 CASSVGAYGYTF TGTGCCAGCAGTGTCGGGGCCTATGGCTACACCTTC
TRBJ1-1 . . TRBV5-5 CASSSWAEAFF TGTGCCAGCAGCTCGTGGGCTGAAGCTTTCTTT
TRBJ2-3 TRBD1 few TRBV3-1/TRBV3-2 CASSPSDRQSTDTQYF TGTGCCAGCAGCCCCTCGGACAGGCAATCCACAGATACGCAGTATTTT
TRBJ1-3 . . TRBV6-5 CASTRPGRDTIYF TGTGCCAGCACCCGACCCGGCCGAGACACCATATATTTT
TRBJ1-5 . . TRBV29-1 CSVETGKNQPQHF TGCAGCGTGGAAACAGGGAAAAATCAGCCCCAGCATTTT
TRBJ2-3 . once TRBV5-1 CASSLAGRGTDTQYF TGCGCCAGCAGCTTGGCTGGCAGGGGCACAGATACGCAGTATTTT
TRBJ2-5 . . TRBV7-9 CASSRTAFQETQYF TGTGCCAGCAGCCGGACAGCATTCCAAGAGACCCAGTACTTC
TRBJ2-3 . . TRBV6-5 CASRLGPGTDTQYF TGTGCCAGCAGACTTGGTCCGGGCACAGATACGCAGTATTTT
TRBJ2-5 TRBD1 . TRBV5-1 CASSLGDRDGETQYF TGCGCCAGCAGCTTGGGGGACAGGGATGGAGAGACCCAGTACTTC